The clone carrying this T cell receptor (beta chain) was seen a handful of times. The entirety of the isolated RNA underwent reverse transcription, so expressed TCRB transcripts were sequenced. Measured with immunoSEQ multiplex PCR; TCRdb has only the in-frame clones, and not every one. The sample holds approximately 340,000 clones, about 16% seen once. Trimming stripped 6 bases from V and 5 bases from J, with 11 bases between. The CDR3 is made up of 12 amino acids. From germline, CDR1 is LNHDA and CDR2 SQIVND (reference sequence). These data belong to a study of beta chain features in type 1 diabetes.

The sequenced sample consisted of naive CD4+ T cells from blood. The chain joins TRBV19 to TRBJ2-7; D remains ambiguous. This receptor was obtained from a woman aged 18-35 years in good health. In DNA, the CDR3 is TGTGCCAGTAGATCGAGAGTGCACGAGCAGTACTTC. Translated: CASRSRVHEQYF.